Listed below are T cell receptor beta chains from one sample, sequenced in a study of beta chain features in type 1 diabetes. Repertoires were generated with immunoSEQ multiplex PCR, while TCRdb's copy carries only in-frame clones and drops some. The profile shows under 300,000 clones, roughly 30% of them singletons. The sample was central memory CD4+ T cells from blood. All receptors come from a man aged 25 to 40 in good health. CDR3s include the opening cysteine and the closing phenylalanine or tryptophan. The D gene is left open where the match is weak. Only part of the rows carry a size: once, few, many, or a class if the clone is expanded.

D	V	size	J	DNA	CDR3
TRBD1	TRBV29-1	NA	TRBJ2-5	TGCAGCGTTCTCTCGACAGGGGGAGATGAGACCCAGTACTTC	CSVLSTGGDETQYF
NA	TRBV7-2	NA	TRBJ2-3	TGTGCCAGCACCCCAGCGGTTGGAGGGCAGTATTTT	CASTPAVGGQYF
TRBD1	TRBV7-2	NA	TRBJ1-2	TGTGCCAGCAGCTTTACAGGGGGCGTGAACTATGGCTACACCTTC	CASSFTGGVNYGYTF
NA	TRBV6-5	few	TRBJ2-5	TGTGCCAGGCCCCGGTGGAACCAAGAGACCCAGTACTTC	CARPRWNQETQYF
TRBD1	TRBV18	many	TRBJ1-6	TGTGCCAGCTCGCTTGGACAGGGGAGTTCACCCCTCCACTTT	CASSLGQGSSPLHF
NA	TRBV6-5	NA	TRBJ1-1	TGTGCCAGCAGGAAAACAGGGATGGGTACTGAAGCTTTCTTT	CASRKTGMGTEAFF
TRBD1	TRBV7-9	NA	TRBJ2-7	TGTGCCAGCAGCTTGACAGGGGGCCTGGGCTACGAGCAGTACTTC	CASSLTGGLGYEQYF
NA	TRBV6-6	NA	TRBJ1-1	TGTGCCAGCAGTAGGGATACCTACATCACTGAAGCTTTCTTT	CASSRDTYITEAFF
NA	TRBV10-3	NA	TRBJ2-2	TGTGCCATCAGTCCTAATCTATTGACAGGTTCCACCGGGGAGCTGTTTTTT	CAISPNLLTGSTGELFF
NA	TRBV7-9	NA	TRBJ1-5	TGTGCCAGCAGCCCATACAGCCAGGGATGGCCCCAGCATTTT	CASSPYSQGWPQHF
NA	TRBV11-2	few	TRBJ2-1	TGTGCCAGCAGCTTAGTAGTAACGGCACTCTCCTACAATGAGCAGTTCTTC	CASSLVVTALSYNEQFF
TRBD2	TRBV9	NA	TRBJ2-3	TGTGCCAGCAGCGTTAGCGGGGCCCACACAGATACGCAGTATTTT	CASSVSGAHTDTQYF
TRBD2	TRBV15	few	TRBJ2-7	TGTGCCACCAGCAGAGGACTAGCGGCCAGCTCCTACGAGCAGTACTTC	CATSRGLAASSYEQYF
TRBD1	TRBV6-5	few	TRBJ2-7	TGTGCCAGCAGTTACACTAAGGACAGGGTCTACGAGCAGTACTTC	CASSYTKDRVYEQYF
NA	TRBV5-6	NA	TRBJ2-7	TGTGCCAGCAGCTTGGATATTGTCACCCAAGGGGAGCAGTACTTC	CASSLDIVTQGEQYF
TRBD2	TRBV15	NA	TRBJ2-5	TGTGCCACCAGCAGGGGACTAGAAGAGACCCAGTACTTC	CATSRGLEETQYF
NA	TRBV28	NA	TRBJ2-7	TGTGCCAGCAGTTTTGGGGTCTACGAGCAGTACTTC	CASSFGVYEQYF
NA	TRBV6-1	once	TRBJ2-4	TGTGCCAGCAGTGACCCTGGGACAGCCAAAAACATTCAGTACTTC	CASSDPGTAKNIQYF
TRBD1	TRBV7-8	NA	TRBJ1-2	TGTGCCAGCAGCTCGATCAAGCAGGGGGCGGGTGGCTACACCTTC	CASSSIKQGAGGYTF
TRBD1	TRBV19	many	TRBJ2-6	TGTGCCAGTAGTACCGGACAGGGATTCTCTGGGGCCAACGTCCTGACTTTC	CASSTGQGFSGANVLTF
NA	TRBV29-1	few	TRBJ2-3	TGCAGCGTTGATAGAACGGGAGTAGCAGATACGCAGTATTTT	CSVDRTGVADTQYF
NA	TRBV4-3	NA	TRBJ2-1	TGCGCCAGCAGCCAACACCACGGAAACAATGAGCAGTTCTTC	CASSQHHGNNEQFF
NA	TRBV28	NA	TRBJ2-7	TGTGCCAGCAGTCCCAGGGACATCGGAGAGGGGGTGGTCTACGAGCAGTACTTC	CASSPRDIGEGVVYEQYF
NA	TRBV11-2	NA	TRBJ2-5	TGTGCCAGCAGCCCATATAGCGGCCAAGAGACCCAGTACTTC	CASSPYSGQETQYF
TRBD1	TRBV7-2	NA	TRBJ2-2	TGTGCCAGCAGCCAAAGACAGGGGGGCACCGGGGAGCTGTTTTTT	CASSQRQGGTGELFF
NA	TRBV29-1	few	TRBJ2-4	TGCAGCGTTGTCGGGACTTTCAAAAACATTCAGTACTTC	CSVVGTFKNIQYF